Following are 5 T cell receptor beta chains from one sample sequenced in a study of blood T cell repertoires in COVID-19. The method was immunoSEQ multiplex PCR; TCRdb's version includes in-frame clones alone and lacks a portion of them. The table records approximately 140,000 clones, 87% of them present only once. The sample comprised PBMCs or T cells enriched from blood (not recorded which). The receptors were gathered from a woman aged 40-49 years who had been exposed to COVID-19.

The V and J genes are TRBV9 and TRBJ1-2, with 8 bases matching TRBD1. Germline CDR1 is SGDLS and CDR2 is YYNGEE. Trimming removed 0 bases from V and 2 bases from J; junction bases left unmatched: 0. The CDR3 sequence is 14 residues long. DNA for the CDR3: TGTGCCAGCAGCGTAGGGACAGGGAACTATGGCTACACCTTC. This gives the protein CASSVGTGNYGYTF.

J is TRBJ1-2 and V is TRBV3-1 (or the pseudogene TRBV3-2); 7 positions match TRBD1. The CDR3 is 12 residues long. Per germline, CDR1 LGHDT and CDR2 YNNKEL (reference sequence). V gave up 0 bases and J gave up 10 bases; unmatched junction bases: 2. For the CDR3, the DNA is TGTGCCAGCAGCCAAGATGACAGGGACTACACCTTC. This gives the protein CASSQDDRDYTF.

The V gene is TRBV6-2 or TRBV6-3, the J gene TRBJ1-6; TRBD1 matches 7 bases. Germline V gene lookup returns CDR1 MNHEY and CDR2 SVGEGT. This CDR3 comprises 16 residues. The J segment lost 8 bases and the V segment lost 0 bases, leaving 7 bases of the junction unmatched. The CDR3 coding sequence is TGTGCCAGCAGTTACTCGAGGACAGGAGGCCATTCACCCCTCCACTTT. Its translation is CASSYSRTGGHSPLHF.

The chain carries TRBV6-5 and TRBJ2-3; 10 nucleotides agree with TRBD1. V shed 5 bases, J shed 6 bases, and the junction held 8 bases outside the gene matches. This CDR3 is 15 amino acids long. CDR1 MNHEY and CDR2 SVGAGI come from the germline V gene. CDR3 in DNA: TGTGCCAGCAGTCCCGGGACAGGGGCCGGGGATACGCAGTATTTT. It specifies CASSPGTGAGDTQYF.

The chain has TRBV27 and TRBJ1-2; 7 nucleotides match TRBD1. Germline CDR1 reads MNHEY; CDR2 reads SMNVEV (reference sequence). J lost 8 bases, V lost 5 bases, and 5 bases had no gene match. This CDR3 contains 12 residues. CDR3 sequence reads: CASSDYRGGYTF. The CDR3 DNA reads TGTGCCAGCAGTGATTACAGGGGAGGCTACACCTTC.